Sequencing of this T cell receptor (beta chain) was carried out in a study of beta chain features in type 1 diabetes. Study findings and constraints: Researchers caution that PCR might favor shorter templates, equally among patients and controls.

Expressed TCRB transcripts were sequenced because the entire RNA isolate underwent reverse transcription. TCRdb's copy holds only in-frame clones and misses some; the assay was immunoSEQ multiplex PCR. This sample yields 620,000 or so clones, of which around 15% are seen a single time; roughly 0.098% belongs to the top ten. This clone came up a few times. The target antigen is unknown. CD4+ naive, central memory, regulatory and stem cell-like memory subsets were isolated by sorting on CD45RO/CCR7/CD25/CD127/CD95/CD27. The V gene's germline CDR1 is LNHDA and CDR2 SQIVND (reference sequence). The length of the CDR3 is 16 residues. Losses at the gene ends were 4 bases for V and 5 bases for J; bases not matched to a gene: 9.

This receptor was identified in a young man in good health. V and J are TRBV19 and TRBJ2-3; TRBD2 matches at 10 bases. Specimen: naive CD4+ T cells from blood. The CDR3 sequence is CASSTRRTSGRDTQYF. In DNA form, the CDR3 reads TGTGCCAGTAGTACCCGGAGGACTAGCGGTCGAGATACGCAGTATTTT.